The T cell receptor (beta chain) described here comes from a study of CD8 T cells in ankylosing spondylitis. CDR3 size: 17 residues. Unmatched junction bases numbered 10, after V lost 0 bases and J lost 4 bases. The V gene's germline CDR1 is LGHNA and CDR2 YSLEER. TCRdb ran MiXCR on the 5' RACE reads and lists one entry per CDR3 protein. The sample lists roughly 150,000 distinct CDR3 sequences; around 9.6% were seen once. This clonotype was seen at least ten times. The receptor's source is a female donor with ankylosing spondylitis or in good health (not recorded which). V and J are TRBV4-3 and TRBJ2-7, with TRBD1 matching over 9 bases. Sequenced: blood, either unsorted or a sorted T cell fraction (not recorded which). As DNA, the CDR3 is TGCGCCAGCAGCCAAGATCGGAGTGGGACAGGGTTGTACGAGCAGTACTTC. Its translation: CASSQDRSGTGLYEQYF.